This T cell receptor beta chain was observed in a study of Graves' ophthalmopathy and Graves' hyperthyroidism. Regarding the study as a whole: The model flagged ophthalmopathy progression at 70% to 71% sensitivity and 72.22% specificity.

No ophthalmopathy within 18 months of follow-up signified stable hyperthyroidism. Exclusion criteria comprised other autoimmune diseases, uncontrolled infections, pregnancy or lactation in patients. Remarks on this clonotype: Its antigen remains unidentified.

Amplifying from RNA transcripts, the study obtained TCR beta CDR3 regions. Investigators did first-round RT-PCR with HTBI primers, then second-round multiplex PCR. TCRdb passed the multiplex PCR reads through MiXCR, listing each CDR3 protein once. The sample records hundreds of thousands of distinct CDR3 sequences, around 21% being singletons. Deletions cut 3 bases from V and 3 bases from J, with 11 bases between. This CDR3 comprises 14 residues. Germline V gene lookup returns CDR1 SEHNR and CDR2 FQNEAQ (reference sequence). The sequenced material came from peripheral blood. The V and J genes are TRBV7-9 and TRBJ2-5; D not resolved. The receptor was derived from a woman aged 18 to 35 with stable Graves' hyperthyroidism. In nucleotides, the CDR3 is TGTGCCAGCAGCTTGTCCGCGGCAGAAGAGACCCAGTACTTC. Amino acid sequence: CASSLSAAEETQYF.